This T cell receptor (beta chain) was obtained from a study of somatic mutations in cytotoxic T cells in rheumatoid arthritis. Clones were read by immunoSEQ multiplex PCR, and TCRdb kept only the in-frame ones, dropping some. The table lists just under 30,000 clones, approximately 86% of them singletons. V lost 2 bases and J lost 0, with 7 bases in between. This CDR3 comprises 14 residues. CDR1 is MNHEY and CDR2 is SMNVEV in the germline V gene (reference sequence). This chain connects TRBV27 to TRBJ1-1; no clear D. The sequenced material came from CD8+ T cells sorted from blood. This TCR was sampled from an adult with rheumatoid arthritis. CDR3 residues: CASSLKVMNTEAFF. CDR3 coding DNA: TGTGCCAGCAGTTTAAAGGTCATGAACACTGAAGCTTTCTTT.